This T cell receptor (beta chain) was sequenced during a study of T cell repertoires in cytomegalovirus infection. The overall study: Recently identified HLA-C-restricted and well-studied HLA-B-restricted CMV epitopes were used. Regarding the study as a whole: Pooled public TCR beta family frequency picked out CMV carriers with the relevant HLA.

The length of the CDR3 is 15 residues. CDR1 is MGHDK, CDR2 SYGVNS, per germline. With 3 bases clipped from V and 5 bases from J, the junction kept 9 bases outside the gene matches. About this clonotype itself: The target antigen is unknown.

TCRdb re-called the reads with MiXCR, one entry per CDR3 protein. In the table there are approximately 340,000 distinct CDR3 sequences, about 29% of which are singletons. The chain has TRBV25-1 and TRBJ2-7, with 8 bases fitting TRBD2. The receptor's source is a human donor in good health (CMV status not recorded). Some clones in this sample may be carry-over from other donors' samples. This material consisted of cultured PBMCs, taken from culture after CMV antigen stimulation. In DNA, the CDR3 is TGTGCCAGCAGTGATTACCGGGAGGGCGGGGACGAGCAGTACTTC. Protein sequence: CASSDYREGGDEQYF.